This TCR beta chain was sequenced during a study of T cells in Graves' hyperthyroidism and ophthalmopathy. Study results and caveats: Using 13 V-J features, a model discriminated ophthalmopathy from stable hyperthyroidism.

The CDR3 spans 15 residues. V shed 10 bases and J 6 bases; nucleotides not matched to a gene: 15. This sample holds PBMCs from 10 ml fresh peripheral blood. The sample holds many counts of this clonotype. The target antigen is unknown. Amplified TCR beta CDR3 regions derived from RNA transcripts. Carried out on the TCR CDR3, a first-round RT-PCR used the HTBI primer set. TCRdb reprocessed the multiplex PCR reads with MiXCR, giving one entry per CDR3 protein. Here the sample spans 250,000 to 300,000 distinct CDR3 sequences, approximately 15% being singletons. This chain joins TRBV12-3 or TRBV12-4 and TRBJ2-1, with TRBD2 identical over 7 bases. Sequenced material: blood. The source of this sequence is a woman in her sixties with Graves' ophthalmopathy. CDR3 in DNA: TGTGCCACATCACGGGGGGAGGTTTACCCCAATGAGCAGTTCTTC. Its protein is CATSRGEVYPNEQFF.